This T cell receptor (beta chain) was sequenced during a study of OX40 agonist ivuxolimab in advanced cancers. Study at large: The study reported partial responses in three patients: one hepatocellular carcinoma, two cutaneous melanoma.

Individuals having autoimmune disease history or systemic immunosuppression were not enrolled. This CDR3 is built from 17 residues. Per the germline V gene, CDR1 is SGHRS and CDR2 is YFSETQ. V was cut by 0 bases and J by 5 bases, with 17 bases left in between. Some clones are missing from TCRdb's copy, which holds only in-frame ones; the method was immunoSEQ multiplex PCR. There are around 60,000 clones in the sample; around three quarters occur only once, and just under 6.5% lies in the top ten. This clone was detected only once. Sequencing was performed on CD4+ or CD8+ T cells sorted from blood, taken in a trial of the OX40 agonist ivuxolimab. This chain connects TRBV5-1 to TRBJ1-4; TRBD1 might be the D (6 bases). The receptor was derived from an adult with an advanced solid tumor such as melanoma, head and neck, liver or kidney cancer. CDR3 nucleotide sequence: TGCGCCAGCAGCTTGGATGGGAAGGTTAGGGGGAATGAAAAACTGTTTTTT. Translated: CASSLDGKVRGNEKLFF. Together with reference TRBV5-1 and TRBJ1-4, the CDR3 gives the full variable domain: KAGVTQTPRYLIKTRGQQVTLSCSPISGHRSVSWYQQTPGQGLQFLFEYFSETQRNKGNFPGRFSGRQFSNSRSEMNVSTLELGDSALYLCASSLDGKVRGNEKLFFGSGTQLSVL.